This T cell receptor (beta chain) was recorded in a study of blood T cell repertoires in COVID-19. Study-level information: The samples span acute and convalescent COVID-19 from the United States, Italy and Spain.

Libraries were prepared by immunoSEQ multiplex PCR; TCRdb keeps only in-frame clonotypes and omits some of them. The sample yields 400,000 to 550,000 clones, roughly nine tenths seen once. The CDR3 is 16 amino acids. V lost 2 bases and J 2 bases, leaving 16 bases between the germline ends. Germline values: CDR1 LGHDT, CDR2 YNNKEL (reference sequence). V is TRBV3-1 (or the pseudogene TRBV3-2) and J is TRBJ2-7, with a weak D call TRBD2 (6 bases). The source material was PBMCs or T cells enriched from blood (not recorded which). This TCR derives from a woman under 30 with acute COVID-19. Here the CDR3 DNA reads TGTGCCAGCAGCCAATCTTCGGCGGGGTTACCCTACGAGCAGTACTTC. Amino acids: CASSQSSAGLPYEQYF.